This TCR beta chain was identified in a study of regulatory T cells in long-lasting Graves disease. Study-wide points: Lower TCR diversity characterized persistent Graves' patients relative to newly diagnosed patients.

As for time point: newly diagnosed GD, antithyroid drugs for less than 3 months. Preparation of the TCR library used RNA extracted from PBMCs. In this sample, this clonotype turned up a few times. Its antigen is not known. CDR1 SGHRS and CDR2 YFSETQ come from the germline V gene. CDR3 length: 16 residues. Trimming took off 2 bases at V and 0 bases at J, with 15 bases between the two ends. HTBI primers from iRepertoire and Arm-PCR of CDR3 regions yielded the TCR beta libraries. Using its own MiXCR run on the multiplex PCR reads, TCRdb lists one record per CDR3 protein. The sample has about 620,000 distinct CDR3 sequences; approximately 15% are singletons. This same sample was also part of a study on T cells in Graves' hyperthyroidism and ophthalmopathy. Per that paper: A first-round RT-PCR of the TCR CDR3 used the HTBI primer set.

Sequencing used peripheral blood mononuclear cells (PBMCs), obtained at new diagnosis, from a patient treated with antithyroid drugs. The TCR comes from a woman aged 25 to 45 with Graves disease. The chain recombines TRBV5-1 with TRBJ2-7, with D perhaps TRBD1 (6 bases). DNA of the CDR3: TGCGCCAGCAGCTTCTCGACAGGCAGAAGCTCCTACGAGCAGTACTTC. Residues: CASSFSTGRSSYEQYF.